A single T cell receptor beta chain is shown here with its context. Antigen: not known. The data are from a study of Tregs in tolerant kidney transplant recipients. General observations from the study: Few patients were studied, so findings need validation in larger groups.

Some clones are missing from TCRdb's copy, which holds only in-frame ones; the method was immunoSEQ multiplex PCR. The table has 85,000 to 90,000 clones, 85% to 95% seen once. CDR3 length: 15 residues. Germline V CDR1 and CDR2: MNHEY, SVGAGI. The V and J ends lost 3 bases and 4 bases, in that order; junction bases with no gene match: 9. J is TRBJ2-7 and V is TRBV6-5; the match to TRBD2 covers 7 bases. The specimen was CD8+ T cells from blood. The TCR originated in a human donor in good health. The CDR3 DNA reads TGTGCCAGCAGTTATACCGGGACTACCTTTTACGAGCAGTACTTC. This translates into CASSYTGTTFYEQYF.